This T cell receptor beta chain was observed in a study of blood T cell repertoires in COVID-19. For the study at large: Acute and convalescent COVID-19 specimens originated in the United States, Italy and Spain.

Participants, roughly 18 to 100 years old, spanned around 26 US areas. Germline loops: CDR1 SGHDN, CDR2 FVKESK. Trimming took off 1 base at V and 3 bases at J, with 10 bases between the two ends. CDR3 size: 14 residues. Data came from immunoSEQ multiplex PCR; TCRdb stores just in-frame clones and leaves some out. This sample has about 340,000 clones, with 80% to 90% found just once. Input material: PBMCs or T cells enriched from blood (not recorded which). This chain joins TRBV14 and TRBJ2-7, with D tentatively TRBD2 (5 bases). This clonotype originated in a woman aged 40 to 50 with acute COVID-19. The CDR3 spells CASSQVSTSYEQYF. In DNA form, the CDR3 reads TGTGCCAGCAGCCAAGTTAGTACTAGCTACGAGCAGTACTTC.